The 13 T cell receptor beta chains presented below share a single source sample, sequenced in a study of somatic mutations in cytotoxic T cells in rheumatoid arthritis. Profiling relied on immunoSEQ multiplex PCR, and the TCRdb table lists in-frame clones only, not all of them. The table has approximately 3,200 clones, around 80% seen once. The sequencing sample was made of CD8+ T cells sorted from blood. These receptors all come from a man aged 35 to 55 with rheumatoid arthritis.

The chain links TRBV7-9 to TRBJ2-1; TRBD2 agrees at 9 bases. CDR3 size: 15 residues. In germline, CDR1 is SEHNR, CDR2 FQNEAQ (reference sequence). V shed 2 bases, J shed 6 bases, and the junction held 5 bases outside the gene matches. Here the CDR3 reads CASSLWTSAFNEQFF. The CDR3 DNA sequence: TGTGCCAGCAGCTTATGGACTAGCGCCTTCAATGAGCAGTTCTTC. Complete variable domain (other parts from reference TRBV7-9 and TRBJ2-1): DTGVSQNPRHKITKRGQNVTFRCDPISEHNRLYWYRQTLGQGPEFLTYFQNEAQLEKSRLLSDRFSAERPKGSFSTLEIQRTEQGDSAMYLCASSLWTSAFNEQFFGPGTRLTVL.

The chain combines TRBV29-1 with TRBJ2-1; 9 bases line up with TRBD2. J gave up 4 bases and V 2 bases, and 9 bases lay outside the gene matches. Germline values: CDR1 SQVTM, CDR2 ANQGSEA. The CDR3 has 16 amino acids. The CDR3 DNA is TGCAGCGTTGAATCGGCGGCTAGCGGGACTTACAATGAGCAGTTCTTC. Amino acids: CSVESAASGTYNEQFF.

The chain couples TRBV25-1 to TRBJ1-2; no clear D gene. V was clipped by 0 bases and J by 2 bases, with 7 bases between them. Germline V gives CDR1 MGHDK, CDR2 SYGVNS. There are 14 residues in the CDR3. CDR3 loop: CASSEYLSNYGYTF. Here the CDR3 DNA reads TGTGCCAGCAGTGAATATCTGTCCAACTATGGCTACACCTTC.

The chain joins TRBV4-3 to TRBJ2-1, with 8 positions matching TRBD2. Trimming at V came to 1 base and at J to 3 bases, leaving 2 bases not matched to a gene. The germline V gene has CDR1 LGHNA and CDR2 YSLEER. This CDR3 is 15 amino acids long. CDR3 amino acids: CASSQGLAGYNEQFF. In nucleotides, the CDR3 is TGCGCCAGCAGCCAAGGGCTAGCGGGCTACAATGAGCAGTTCTTC.

The chain joins TRBV6-1 to TRBJ2-2, with D possibly matching TRBD2 (6 bases). The V and J ends lost 8 bases and 3 bases respectively, with 7 bases between them. Germline V lookup: CDR1 MNHNS, CDR2 SASEGT. This CDR3 contains 12 residues. The CDR3 coding sequence is TGTGCCAGCGGGACTTACACCGGGGAGCTGTTTTTT. Residues: CASGTYTGELFF.

The gene calls are TRBV9 and TRBJ2-3; D gene uncertain. CDR3 length: 13 amino acids. The V end was cut by 0 bases, the J end by 6 bases, with 8 bases between. Germline CDR1 SGDLS, CDR2 YYNGEE. The CDR3 reads CASSVASGDTQYF. The CDR3 DNA reads TGTGCCAGCAGCGTAGCATCCGGGGATACGCAGTATTTT.

The genes are TRBV27 and TRBJ2-3; D is unresolved. V shed 6 bases and J shed 8 bases, with 9 bases lying between them. Germline values: CDR1 MNHEY, CDR2 SMNVEV (reference sequence). This CDR3 has 11 residues. CDR3 sequence reads: CASSRLGTQYF. For the CDR3, the DNA is TGTGCCAGCAGCCGCCTCGGTACGCAGTATTTT.

The J gene is TRBJ2-7, the V gene TRBV27, with no clear D. This CDR3 is built from 13 residues. Germline CDR1 is MNHEY and CDR2 is SMNVEV (reference sequence). The V and J ends lost 7 bases and 5 bases respectively, with 15 bases between them. The CDR3, as DNA: TGTGCCAGCATGACTTCCCGCTCGGACGAGCAGTACTTC. Amino acid sequence: CASMTSRSDEQYF.

The V call is TRBV30, the J call TRBJ1-1, with 9 bases identical to TRBD1. The V gene's germline CDR1 is GTSNPN and CDR2 SVGIG (reference sequence). The CDR3 contains 15 residues. After removal of 0 bases from V and 3 bases from J, the junction contained 5 bases not matched to a gene. For the CDR3, the DNA is TGTGCCTGGAGTGTACGGGACAGGGTGTACACTGAAGCTTTCTTT. Its translation: CAWSVRDRVYTEAFF.

This chain connects TRBV10-3 to TRBJ1-1, with D possibly TRBD1 on 6 matching bases. CDR1 and CDR2 from the germline V gene are ENHRY and SYGVKD. This CDR3 has 14 amino acids. V lost 4 bases and J 7 bases, leaving 16 bases between the germline ends. CDR3: CAISGPPTGREAFF. The CDR3 coding sequence is TGTGCCATCAGTGGACCCCCGACAGGCCGTGAAGCTTTCTTT.

The chain carries TRBV6-4 and TRBJ2-7; 11 nucleotides match TRBD2. Germline CDR1 reads MRHNA; CDR2 reads SNTAGT. CDR3 length equals 16 residues. J lost 3 bases, V lost 6 bases, and 10 bases had no gene match. CDR3 in amino acids: CASRRASGRSHYEQYF. CDR3 nucleotides: TGTGCCAGCAGGCGAGCTAGCGGGAGGTCCCACTACGAGCAGTACTTC.

The rearrangement joins TRBV9 to TRBJ2-2, with D possibly matching TRBD2 (6 bases). Germline CDR1 is SGDLS and CDR2 is YYNGEE. The length of the CDR3 is 15 residues. V was clipped by 4 bases and J by 5 bases, with 15 bases between them. CDR3 in DNA: TGTGCCAGCAGCCCCAGCAATGGGGGGACCGGGGAGCTGTTTTTT. This sequence encodes CASSPSNGGTGELFF.

This chain uses TRBV29-1 with TRBJ1-2; TRBD1 matches at 8 bases. Losses at the gene ends were 4 bases for V and 6 bases for J; bases not matched to a gene: 4. The CDR3 spans 12 residues. Germline CDR1 is SQVTM and CDR2 is ANQGSEA. Here the CDR3 DNA reads TGCAGCGTTGCAGGGGGCGTGAATGGCTACACCTTC. As protein: CSVAGGVNGYTF.